This T cell receptor (beta chain) was captured in a study of T cells in Graves' hyperthyroidism and ophthalmopathy. This clonotype has just a few counts. Antigen specificity is unknown. The V end lost 3 bases, the J end lost 7 bases, and 9 bases lay between the germline ends. The germline CDR1 and CDR2 sequences are WNHNN and SYGVQD (reference sequence). The CDR3 has 12 amino acids. The TCR beta CDR3 regions underwent amplification using RNA transcripts as the source. The TCR CDR3 first-round RT-PCR relied on the HTBI primer set. From the multiplex PCR reads, TCRdb called clonotypes with MiXCR, one entry per CDR3 protein. The sample contains 300,000 or so distinct CDR3 sequences, 15% to 20% of which appear only once. Findings and caveats of the study: Ophthalmopathy cases were set apart from stable hyperthyroidism by a 13 V-J model.

Patients between 18 and 65 years old had hyperthyroidism, newly diagnosed and lasting under 2 months. The sequencing input was blood. V is TRBV10-1 and J is TRBJ1-1, with D hard to call. The TCR was taken from a woman in her 50s with Graves' hyperthyroidism. CDR3 residues: CASSDFGIEAFF. The CDR3 DNA reads as TGCGCCAGCAGTGATTTCGGTATTGAAGCTTTCTTT.